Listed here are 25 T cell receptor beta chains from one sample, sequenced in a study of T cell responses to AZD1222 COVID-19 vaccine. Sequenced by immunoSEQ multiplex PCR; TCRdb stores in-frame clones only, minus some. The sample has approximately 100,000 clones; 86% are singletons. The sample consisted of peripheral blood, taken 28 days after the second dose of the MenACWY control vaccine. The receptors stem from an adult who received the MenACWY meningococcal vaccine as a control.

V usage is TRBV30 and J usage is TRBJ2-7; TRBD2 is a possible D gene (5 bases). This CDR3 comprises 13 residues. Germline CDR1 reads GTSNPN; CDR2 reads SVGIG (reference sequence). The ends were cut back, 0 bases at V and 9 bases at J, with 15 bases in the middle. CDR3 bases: TGTGCCTGGAGTGTCCTTCGGGGAGTCGTGCAGTACTTC. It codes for CAWSVLRGVVQYF.

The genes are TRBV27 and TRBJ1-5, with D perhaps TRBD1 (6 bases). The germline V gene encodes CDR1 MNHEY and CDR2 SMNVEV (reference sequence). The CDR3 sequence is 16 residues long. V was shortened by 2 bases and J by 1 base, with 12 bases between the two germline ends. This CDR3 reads CASSLVGGPSNQPQHF. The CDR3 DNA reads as TGTGCCAGCAGTTTAGTGGGGGGGCCCAGCAATCAGCCCCAGCATTTT.

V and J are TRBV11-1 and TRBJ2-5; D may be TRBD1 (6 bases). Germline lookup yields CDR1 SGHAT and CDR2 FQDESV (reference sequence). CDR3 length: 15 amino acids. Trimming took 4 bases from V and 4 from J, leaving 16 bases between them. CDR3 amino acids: CASSYLGTGTETQYF. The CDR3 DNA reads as TGTGCCAGCAGCTACCTTGGAACAGGGACAGAGACCCAGTACTTC.

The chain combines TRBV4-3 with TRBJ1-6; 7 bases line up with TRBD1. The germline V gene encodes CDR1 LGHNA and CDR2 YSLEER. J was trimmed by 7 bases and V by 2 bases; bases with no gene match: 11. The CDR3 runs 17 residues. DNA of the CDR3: TGCGCCAGCAGCCAATTTCGCGGCAGGGGGGAAAATTCACCCCTCCACTTT. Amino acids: CASSQFRGRGENSPLHF.

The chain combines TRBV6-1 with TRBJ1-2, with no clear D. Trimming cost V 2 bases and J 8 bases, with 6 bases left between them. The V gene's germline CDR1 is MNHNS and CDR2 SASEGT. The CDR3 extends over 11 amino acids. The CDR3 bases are TGTGCCAGCAGTGAATCCCCAGGCTACACCTTC. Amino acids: CASSESPGYTF.

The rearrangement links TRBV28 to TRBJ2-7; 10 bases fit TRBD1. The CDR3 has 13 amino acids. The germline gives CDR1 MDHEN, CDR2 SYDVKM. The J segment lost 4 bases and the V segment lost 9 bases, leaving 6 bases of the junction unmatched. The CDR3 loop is CASSTGGRYEQYF. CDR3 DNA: TGTGCCAGTTCGACAGGGGGCCGATACGAGCAGTACTTC.

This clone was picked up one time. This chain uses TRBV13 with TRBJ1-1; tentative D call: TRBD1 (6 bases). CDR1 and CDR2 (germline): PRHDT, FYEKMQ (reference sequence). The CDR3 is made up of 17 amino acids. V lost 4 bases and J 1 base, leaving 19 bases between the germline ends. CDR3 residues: CASSSLLRRTENTEAFF. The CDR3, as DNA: TGTGCCAGCAGCTCTCTCCTCCGGCGGACAGAGAACACTGAAGCTTTCTTT.

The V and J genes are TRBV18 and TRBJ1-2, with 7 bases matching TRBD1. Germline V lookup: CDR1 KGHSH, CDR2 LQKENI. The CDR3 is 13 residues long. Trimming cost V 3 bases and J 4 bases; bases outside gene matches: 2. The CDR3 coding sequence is TGTGCCAGCTCACCGGACAGGATCTATGGCTACACCTTC. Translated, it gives CASSPDRIYGYTF.

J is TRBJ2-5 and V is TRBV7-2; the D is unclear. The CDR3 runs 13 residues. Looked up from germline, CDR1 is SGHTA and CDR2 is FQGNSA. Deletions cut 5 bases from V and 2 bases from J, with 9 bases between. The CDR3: CASSDQPQETQYF. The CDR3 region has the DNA TGTGCCAGCAGCGACCAGCCGCAAGAGACCCAGTACTTC.

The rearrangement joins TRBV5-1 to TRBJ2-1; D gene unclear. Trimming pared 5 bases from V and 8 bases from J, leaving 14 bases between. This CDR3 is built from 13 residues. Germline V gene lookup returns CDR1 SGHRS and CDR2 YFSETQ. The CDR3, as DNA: TGCGCCAGCAGAGAAAAGGATAGGGATGAGCAGTTCTTC. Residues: CASREKDRDEQFF.

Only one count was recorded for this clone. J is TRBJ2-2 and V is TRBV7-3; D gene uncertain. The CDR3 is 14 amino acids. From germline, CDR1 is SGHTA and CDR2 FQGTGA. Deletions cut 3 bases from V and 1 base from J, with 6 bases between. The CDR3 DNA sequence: TGTGCCAGCAGCTTGAACAGGAACACCGGGGAGCTGTTTTTT. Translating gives CASSLNRNTGELFF.

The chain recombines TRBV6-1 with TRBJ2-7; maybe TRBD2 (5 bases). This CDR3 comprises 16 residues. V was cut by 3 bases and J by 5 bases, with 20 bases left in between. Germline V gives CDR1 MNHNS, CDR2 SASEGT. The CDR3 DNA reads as TGTGCCAGCAGTGATCGGGGAAGCCCCACTGTTGACGAGCAGTACTTC. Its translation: CASSDRGSPTVDEQYF.

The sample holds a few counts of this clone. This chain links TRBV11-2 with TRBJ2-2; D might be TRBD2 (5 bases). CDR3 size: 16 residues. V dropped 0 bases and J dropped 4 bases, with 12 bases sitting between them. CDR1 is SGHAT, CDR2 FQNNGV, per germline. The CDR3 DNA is TGTGCCAGCAGCTTAGATGGTCGGACTTTCACCGGGGAGCTGTTTTTT. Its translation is CASSLDGRTFTGELFF.

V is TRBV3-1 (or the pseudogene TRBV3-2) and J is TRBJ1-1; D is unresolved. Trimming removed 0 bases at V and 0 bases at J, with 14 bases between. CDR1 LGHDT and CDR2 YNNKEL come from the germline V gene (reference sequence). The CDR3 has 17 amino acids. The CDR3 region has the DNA TGTGCCAGCAGCCAAGAGGTTCTGATATCCCTGAACACTGAAGCTTTCTTT. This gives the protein CASSQEVLISLNTEAFF.

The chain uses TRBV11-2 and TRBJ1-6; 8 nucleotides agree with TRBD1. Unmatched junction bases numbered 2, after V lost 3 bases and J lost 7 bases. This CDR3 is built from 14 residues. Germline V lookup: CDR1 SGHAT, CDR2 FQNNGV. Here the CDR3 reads CASSFQGANSPLHF. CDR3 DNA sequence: TGTGCCAGCAGCTTCCAGGGGGCGAATTCACCCCTCCACTTT.

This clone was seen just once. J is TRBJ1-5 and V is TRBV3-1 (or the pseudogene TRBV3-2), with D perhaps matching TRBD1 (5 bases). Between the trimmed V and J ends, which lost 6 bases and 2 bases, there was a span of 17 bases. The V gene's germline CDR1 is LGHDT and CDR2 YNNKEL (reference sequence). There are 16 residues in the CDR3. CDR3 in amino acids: CASSPEPGLGNQPQHF. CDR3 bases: TGTGCCAGCAGTCCGGAACCGGGACTGGGCAATCAGCCCCAGCATTTT.

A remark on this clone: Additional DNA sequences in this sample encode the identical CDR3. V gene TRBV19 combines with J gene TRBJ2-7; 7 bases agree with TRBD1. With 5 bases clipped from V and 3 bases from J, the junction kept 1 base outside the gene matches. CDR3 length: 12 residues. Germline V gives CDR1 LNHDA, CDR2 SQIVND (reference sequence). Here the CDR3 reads CASSDRDYEQYF. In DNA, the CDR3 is TGTGCCAGTAGTGACAGGGACTACGAGCAGTACTTC.

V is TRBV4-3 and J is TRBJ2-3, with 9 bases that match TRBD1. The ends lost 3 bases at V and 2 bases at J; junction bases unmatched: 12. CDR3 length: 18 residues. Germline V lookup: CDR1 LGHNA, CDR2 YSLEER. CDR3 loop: CASSHLIWDRAFTDTQYF. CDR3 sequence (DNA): TGCGCCAGCAGCCATCTTATATGGGACAGGGCCTTCACAGATACGCAGTATTTT.

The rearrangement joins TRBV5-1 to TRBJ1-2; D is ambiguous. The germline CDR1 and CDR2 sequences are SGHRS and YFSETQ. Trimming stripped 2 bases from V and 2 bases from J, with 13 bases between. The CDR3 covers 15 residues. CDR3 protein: CASSLERDGNYGYTF. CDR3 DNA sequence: TGCGCCAGCAGCTTAGAAAGAGATGGAAACTATGGCTACACCTTC.

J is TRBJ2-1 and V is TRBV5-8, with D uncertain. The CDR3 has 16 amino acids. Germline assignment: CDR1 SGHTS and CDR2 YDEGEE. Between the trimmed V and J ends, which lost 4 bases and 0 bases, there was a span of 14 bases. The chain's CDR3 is CASSPRARSSYNEQFF. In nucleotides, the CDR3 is TGTGCCAGCAGCCCCCGGGCACGGAGCTCCTACAATGAGCAGTTCTTC.

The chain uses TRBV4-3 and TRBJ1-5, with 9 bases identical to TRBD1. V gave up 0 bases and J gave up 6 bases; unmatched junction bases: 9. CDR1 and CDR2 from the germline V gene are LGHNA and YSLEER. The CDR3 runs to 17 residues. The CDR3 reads CASSQESGQGLGQPQHF. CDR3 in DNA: TGCGCCAGCAGCCAAGAGTCGGGACAGGGCCTGGGTCAGCCCCAGCATTTT.

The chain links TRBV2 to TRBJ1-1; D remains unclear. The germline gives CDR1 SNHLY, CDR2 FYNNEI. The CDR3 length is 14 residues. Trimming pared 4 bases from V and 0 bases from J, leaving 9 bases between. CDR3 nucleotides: TGTGCCAGCAGTGTGCAGGCTCTGAACACTGAAGCTTTCTTT. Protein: CASSVQALNTEAFF. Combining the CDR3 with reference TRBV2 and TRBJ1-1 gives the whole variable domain EPEVTQTPSHQVTQMGQEVILRCVPISNHLYFYWYRQILGQKVEFLVSFYNNEISEKSEIFDDQFSVERPDGSNFTLKIRSTKLEDSAMYFCASSVQALNTEAFFGQGTRLTVV.

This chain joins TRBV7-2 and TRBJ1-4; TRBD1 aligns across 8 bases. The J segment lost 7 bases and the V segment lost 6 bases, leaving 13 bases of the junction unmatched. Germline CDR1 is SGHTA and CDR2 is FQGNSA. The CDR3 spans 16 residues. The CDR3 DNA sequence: TGTGCCAGCAGTCCCGGAGGGGCAGGGGGCTTTGAAAAACTGTTTTTT. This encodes CASSPGGAGGFEKLFF.

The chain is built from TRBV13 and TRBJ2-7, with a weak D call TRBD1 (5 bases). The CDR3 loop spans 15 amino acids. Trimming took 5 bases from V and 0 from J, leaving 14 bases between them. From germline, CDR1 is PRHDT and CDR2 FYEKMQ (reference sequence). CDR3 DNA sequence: TGTGCCAGCAGCACGTCAGGGATTCTCTCCTACGAGCAGTACTTC. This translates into CASSTSGILSYEQYF.

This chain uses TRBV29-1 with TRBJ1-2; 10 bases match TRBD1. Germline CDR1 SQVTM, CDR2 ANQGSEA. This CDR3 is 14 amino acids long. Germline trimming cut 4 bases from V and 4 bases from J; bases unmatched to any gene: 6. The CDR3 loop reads CSVVGDRGSYGYTF. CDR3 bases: TGCAGCGTTGTGGGGGACAGGGGCAGCTATGGCTACACCTTC.